These 9 T cell receptor beta chains originate from one sample sequenced in a study of shared clonotypes between healthy human individuals (TCRdb year 2020). The library was made by the immunoSEQ multiplex PCR assay. The immuneACCESS repertoire file appears here via TCRdb, limited to in-frame rearrangements. These files lack a portion of the clones; in checked studies, under half of the deficit traces to unresolved V genes, and the cause of the others is not known. This sample has about 1.4 million clones in its table, and roughly 96% of those were observed once. The ten largest clonotypes hold roughly 1.1% of the sample. Sequencing was carried out using naive CD4+ T cells sorted from blood. The sample's cell subset or site label, in plain terms: CD45RA+ positively selected. Source of these receptors: a young man in good health.

The DNA of the CDR3 is TGTGCCAGCAGCCCCAGGACAGGGGGCCCTACCTACGAGCAGTACTTC. Residues: CASSPRTGGPTYEQYF. This chain joins TRBV4-2 and TRBJ2-7; 11 bases fit TRBD1. This CDR3 spans 16 amino acids. CDR1 is LGHNA and CDR2 is YNFKEQ in the germline V gene. J gave up 2 bases and V 4 bases, and 7 bases lay outside the gene matches.

This chain uses TRBV10-2 with TRBJ1-2; D not resolved. CDR3 length: 14 residues. The V gene lost 5 bases and the J gene lost 4 bases, with 14 bases spanning the gap. Germline lookup yields CDR1 WSHSY and CDR2 SAAADI. The CDR3 DNA reads as TGCGCCAGCAGTCTGGGTTCCTTCTTCTATGGCTACACCTTC. Protein sequence: CASSLGSFFYGYTF.

J is TRBJ1-1 and V is TRBV30; maybe TRBD1 (5 bases). The CDR3 loop spans 12 amino acids. The germline gives CDR1 GTSNPN, CDR2 SVGIG (reference sequence). V gave up 2 bases and J gave up 6 bases, with 10 bases separating them. The CDR3, as DNA: TGTGCCTGGAGTTTCGGGGCGGCTGAAGCTTTCTTT. Amino acid sequence: CAWSFGAAEAFF. Looking up the rest from reference TRBV30 and TRBJ1-1 gives the full variable domain: SQTIHQWPATLVQPVGSPLSLECTVEGTSNPNLYWYRQAAGRGLQLLFYSVGIGQISSEVPQNLSASRPQDRQFILSSKKLLLSDSGFYLCAWSFGAAEAFFGQGTRLTVV.

To note about this clone: The sample holds other DNA sequences that translate to the same CDR3. The CDR3 DNA is TGCGCCAGCAGCGAGACAGGGGGAGATACGCAGTATTTT. As protein: CASSETGGDTQYF. V is TRBV5-1 and J is TRBJ2-3; 9 nucleotides line up with TRBD1. The CDR3 sequence is 13 residues long. Losses at the gene ends were 4 bases for V and 5 bases for J; bases not matched to a gene: 2. The germline V gene has CDR1 SGHRS and CDR2 YFSETQ.

The chain recombines TRBV14 with TRBJ2-7; a weak D match, TRBD2 (5 bases). This CDR3 spans 14 amino acids. V lost 2 bases and J 6 bases, leaving 14 bases between the germline ends. CDR1 and CDR2 from the germline V gene are SGHDN and FVKESK. CDR3 amino acids: CASSQWKERGEQYF. In DNA, the CDR3 is TGTGCCAGCAGCCAATGGAAGGAACGGGGCGAGCAGTACTTC.

V gene TRBV5-6 combines with J gene TRBJ2-5; D uncertain. V gave up 2 bases and J gave up 0 bases, with 11 bases separating them. The CDR3 consists of 15 residues. Germline CDR1 is SGHDT and CDR2 is YYEEEE. CDR3 in amino acids: CASSFGLAYQETQYF. CDR3 DNA: TGTGCCAGCAGCTTTGGGTTGGCATACCAAGAGACCCAGTACTTC.

This clone was detected once. This rearrangement joins TRBV29-1 to TRBJ2-1; D gene unclear. Trimming stripped 4 bases from V and 2 bases from J, with 15 bases between. The V gene's germline CDR1 is SQVTM and CDR2 ANQGSEA. The CDR3 covers 15 residues. The CDR3 here is CSVGPGPWAYNEQFF. In DNA, the CDR3 is TGCAGCGTTGGACCGGGCCCGTGGGCCTACAATGAGCAGTTCTTC.

The gene calls are TRBV30 and TRBJ2-5; D could derive from TRBD1 or TRBD2 (6 bases each). Germline V gene data show CDR1 as GTSNPN and CDR2 as SVGIG (reference sequence). V was pared by 3 bases and J by 7 bases, with 12 bases between. CDR3 length equals 12 residues. The chain's CDR3 is CAWRPEGGTQYF. The CDR3 nucleotides are TGTGCCTGGAGGCCCGAGGGGGGGACCCAGTACTTC. Supplemented by reference TRBV30 and TRBJ2-5, the full variable domain reads SQTIHQWPATLVQPVGSPLSLECTVEGTSNPNLYWYRQAAGRGLQLLFYSVGIGQISSEVPQNLSASRPQDRQFILSSKKLLLSDSGFYLCAWRPEGGTQYFGPGTRLLVL.

The V call is TRBV7-9, the J call TRBJ2-7, with D hard to call. V was cut by 3 bases and J by 2 bases, with 14 bases left in between. The CDR3 has 15 residues. Germline lookup yields CDR1 SEHNR and CDR2 FQNEAQ (reference sequence). The CDR3 sequence is CASSFSAARAYEQYF. CDR3 DNA: TGTGCCAGCAGCTTTTCGGCTGCACGGGCCTACGAGCAGTACTTC.